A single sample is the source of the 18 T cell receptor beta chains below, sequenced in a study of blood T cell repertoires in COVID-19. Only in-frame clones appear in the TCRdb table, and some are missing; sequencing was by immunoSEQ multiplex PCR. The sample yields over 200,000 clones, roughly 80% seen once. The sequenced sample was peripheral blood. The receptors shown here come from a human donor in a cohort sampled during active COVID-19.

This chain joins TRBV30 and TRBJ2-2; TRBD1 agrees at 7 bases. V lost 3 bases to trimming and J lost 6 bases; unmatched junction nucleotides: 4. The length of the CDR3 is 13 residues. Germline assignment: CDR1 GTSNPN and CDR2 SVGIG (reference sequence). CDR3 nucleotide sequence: TGTGCCTGGAGGCGACAGGGATCCGGGGAGCTGTTTTTT. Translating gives CAWRRQGSGELFF.

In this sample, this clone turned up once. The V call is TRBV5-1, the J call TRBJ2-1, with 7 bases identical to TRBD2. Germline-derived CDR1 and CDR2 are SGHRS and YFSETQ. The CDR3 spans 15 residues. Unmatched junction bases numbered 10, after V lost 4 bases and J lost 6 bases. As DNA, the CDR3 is TGCGCCAGCAGCGCCGGACTAGTCATCGGCAATGAGCAGTTCTTC. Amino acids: CASSAGLVIGNEQFF.

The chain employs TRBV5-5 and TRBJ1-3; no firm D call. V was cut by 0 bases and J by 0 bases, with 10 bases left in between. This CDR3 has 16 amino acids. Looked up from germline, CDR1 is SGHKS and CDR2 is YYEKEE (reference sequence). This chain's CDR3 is CASSLAGSPSGNTIYF. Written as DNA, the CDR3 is TGTGCCAGCAGCTTGGCGGGGTCCCCCTCTGGAAACACCATATATTTT.

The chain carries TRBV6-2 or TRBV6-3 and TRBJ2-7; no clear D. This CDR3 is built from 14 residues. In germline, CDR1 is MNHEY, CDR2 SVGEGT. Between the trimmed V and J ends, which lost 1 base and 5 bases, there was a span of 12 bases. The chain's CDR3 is CASSYYTAANEQYF. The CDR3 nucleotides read TGTGCCAGCAGTTACTATACAGCCGCTAACGAGCAGTACTTC.

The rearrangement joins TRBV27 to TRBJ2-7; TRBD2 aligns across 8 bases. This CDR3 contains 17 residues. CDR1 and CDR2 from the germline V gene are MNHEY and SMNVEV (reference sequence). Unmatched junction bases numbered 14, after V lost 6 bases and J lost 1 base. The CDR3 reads CASSRVSPGTSSYEQYF. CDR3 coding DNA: TGTGCCAGCAGCCGAGTATCCCCCGGGACTAGTTCCTACGAGCAGTACTTC.

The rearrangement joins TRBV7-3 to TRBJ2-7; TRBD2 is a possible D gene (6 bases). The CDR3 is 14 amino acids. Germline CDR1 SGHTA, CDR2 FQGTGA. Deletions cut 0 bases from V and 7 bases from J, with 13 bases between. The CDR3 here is CASSLTRGHGEQYF. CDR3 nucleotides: TGTGCCAGCAGCTTAACGCGGGGCCATGGAGAGCAGTACTTC.

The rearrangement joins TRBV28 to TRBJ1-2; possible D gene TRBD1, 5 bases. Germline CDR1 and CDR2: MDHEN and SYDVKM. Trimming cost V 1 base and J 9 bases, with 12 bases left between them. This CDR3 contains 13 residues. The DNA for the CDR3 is TGTGCCAGCAGTTTATCGCAGGGCGACAGCTACACCTTC. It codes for CASSLSQGDSYTF.

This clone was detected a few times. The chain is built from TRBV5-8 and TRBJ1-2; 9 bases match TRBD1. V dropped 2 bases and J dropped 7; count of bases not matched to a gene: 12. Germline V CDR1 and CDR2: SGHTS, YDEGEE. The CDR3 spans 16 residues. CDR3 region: CASSLSGTGLRFGYTF. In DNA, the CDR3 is TGTGCCAGCAGCTTATCCGGGACAGGGTTACGGTTTGGCTACACCTTC. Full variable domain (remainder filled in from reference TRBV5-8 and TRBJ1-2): EAGVTQSPTHLIKTRGQQATLRCSPISGHTSVYWYQQALGLGLQFLLWYDEGEERNRGNFPPRFSGRQFPNYSSELNVNALELEDSALYLCASSLSGTGLRFGYTFGSGTRLTVV.

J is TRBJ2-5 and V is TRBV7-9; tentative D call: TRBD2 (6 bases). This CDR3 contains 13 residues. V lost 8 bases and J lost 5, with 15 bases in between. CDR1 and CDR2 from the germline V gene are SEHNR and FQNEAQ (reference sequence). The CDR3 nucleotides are TGTGCCAGCGCCCAAGGCGGAGGGGAGACCCAGTACTTC. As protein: CASAQGGGETQYF.

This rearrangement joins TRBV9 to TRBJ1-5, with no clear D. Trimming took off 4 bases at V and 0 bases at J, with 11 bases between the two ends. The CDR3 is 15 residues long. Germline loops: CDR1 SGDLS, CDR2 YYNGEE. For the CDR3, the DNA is TGTGCCAGCAGCAGCGCCCCGGGTAGCAATCAGCCCCAGCATTTT. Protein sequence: CASSSAPGSNQPQHF.

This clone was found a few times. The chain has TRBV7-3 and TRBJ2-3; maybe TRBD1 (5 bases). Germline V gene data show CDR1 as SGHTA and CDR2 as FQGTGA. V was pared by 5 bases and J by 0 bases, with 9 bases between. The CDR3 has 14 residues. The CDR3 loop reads CASSLDSSTDTQYF. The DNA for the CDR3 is TGTGCCAGCAGCCTCGACAGTAGCACAGATACGCAGTATTTT.

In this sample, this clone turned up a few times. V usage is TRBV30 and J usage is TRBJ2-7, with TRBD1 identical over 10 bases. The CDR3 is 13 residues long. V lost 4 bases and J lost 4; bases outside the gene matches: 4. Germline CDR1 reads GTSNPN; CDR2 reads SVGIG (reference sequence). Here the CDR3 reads CAWTRDRGYEQYF. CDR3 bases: TGTGCCTGGACTAGGGACAGGGGTTACGAGCAGTACTTC.

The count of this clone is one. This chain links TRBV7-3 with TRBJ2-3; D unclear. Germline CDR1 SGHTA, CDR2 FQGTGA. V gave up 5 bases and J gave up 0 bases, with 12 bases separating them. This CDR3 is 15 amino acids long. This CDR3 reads CASSVTLTSTDTQYF. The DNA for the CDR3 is TGTGCCAGCAGCGTGACTCTGACTAGCACAGATACGCAGTATTTT.

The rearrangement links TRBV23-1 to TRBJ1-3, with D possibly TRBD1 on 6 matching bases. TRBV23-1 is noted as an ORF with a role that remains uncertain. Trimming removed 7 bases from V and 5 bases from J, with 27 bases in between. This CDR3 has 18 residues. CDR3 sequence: CASTTRGGGLWSRNTIYF. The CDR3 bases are TGCGCCAGCACCACCCGTGGGGGGGGGCTGTGGTCTCGAAACACCATATATTTT.

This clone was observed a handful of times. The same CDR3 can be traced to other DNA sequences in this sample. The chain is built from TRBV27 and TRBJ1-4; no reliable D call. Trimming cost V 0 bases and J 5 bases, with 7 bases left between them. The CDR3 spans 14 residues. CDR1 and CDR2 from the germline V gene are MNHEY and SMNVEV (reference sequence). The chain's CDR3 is CASSLSGPNEKLFF. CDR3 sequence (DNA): TGTGCCAGCAGTTTATCGGGCCCAAATGAAAAACTGTTTTTT.

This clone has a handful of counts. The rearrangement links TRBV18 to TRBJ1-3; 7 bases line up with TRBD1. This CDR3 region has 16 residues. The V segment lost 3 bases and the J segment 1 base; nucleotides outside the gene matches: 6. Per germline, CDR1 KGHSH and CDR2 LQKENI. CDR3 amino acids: CASSPQGQMSGNTIYF. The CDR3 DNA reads TGTGCCAGCTCACCGCAGGGACAGATGTCTGGAAACACCATATATTTT.

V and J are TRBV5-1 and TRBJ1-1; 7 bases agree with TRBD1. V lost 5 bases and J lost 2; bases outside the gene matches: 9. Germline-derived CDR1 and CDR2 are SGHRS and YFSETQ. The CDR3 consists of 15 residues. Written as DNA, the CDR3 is TGCGCCAGCAGACTTGAGGGGACAGCCAACACTGAAGCTTTCTTT. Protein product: CASRLEGTANTEAFF.

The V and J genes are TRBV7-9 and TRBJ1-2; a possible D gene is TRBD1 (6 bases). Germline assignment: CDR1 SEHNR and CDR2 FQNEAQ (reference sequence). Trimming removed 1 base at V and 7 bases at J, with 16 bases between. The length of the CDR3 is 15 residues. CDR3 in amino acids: CASSLVVQGMRGYTF. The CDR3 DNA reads TGTGCCAGCAGCTTAGTAGTCCAGGGGATGCGTGGCTACACCTTC.